The 31 T cell receptor beta chains reported below all come from one sample, sequenced in a study of shared clonotypes between healthy human individuals. The repertoire was sequenced with immunoSEQ multiplex PCR; TCRdb's copy has only in-frame clones and lacks some. The sample lists approximately 470,000 clones; more than 65% were seen once. The sequenced sample consisted of PBMCs. These receptors were obtained from a woman aged 40-49 years in good health. Some clones in this sample may be carry-over from other donors' samples.

With regard to this clone: This likely stems from a read error, as it lies one base from a far larger clone. In the same sample, other DNA sequences code for this CDR3. V gene TRBV6-6 combines with J gene TRBJ1-5, with D unclear. CDR1 MNHNY and CDR2 SVGAGI come from the germline V gene (reference sequence). The CDR3 is made up of 15 amino acids. CDR3 sequence: CASSYSSSPNQPQHF. The CDR3 DNA is TGTGCCAGTAGTTACTCGAGCAGTCCAAATCAGCCCCAGCATTTT.

V gene TRBV7-3 combines with J gene TRBJ2-2; 12 bases map to TRBD2. Trimming cost V 3 bases and J 4 bases; bases outside gene matches: 6. This CDR3 is 17 amino acids long. Germline CDR1 is SGHTA and CDR2 is FQGTGA. The CDR3 sequence: CASSFTPGLAGTGELFF. CDR3 sequence (DNA): TGTGCCAGCAGCTTTACCCCGGGACTAGCGGGCACCGGGGAGCTGTTTTTT.

The V gene is TRBV6-1, the J gene TRBJ2-7; no firm D call. The germline CDR1 and CDR2 sequences are MNHNS and SASEGT. The CDR3 totals 14 residues. The V and J ends lost 2 bases and 2 bases respectively, with 10 bases between them. CDR3 nucleotide sequence: TGTGCCAGCAGTGAACACCACAGAACCTACGAGCAGTACTTC. This sequence encodes CASSEHHRTYEQYF.

J is TRBJ1-6 and V is TRBV30; no definite D call. Trimming pared 3 bases from V and 10 bases from J, leaving 16 bases between. Germline V gene sequence: CDR1 GTSNPN, CDR2 SVGIG (reference sequence). The CDR3 contains 14 residues. CDR3 bases: TGTGCCTGGAGGCCCCCCGGGAGAGGCTCACCCCTCCACTTT. Translating gives CAWRPPGRGSPLHF.

The chain is built from TRBV5-4 and TRBJ2-5; TRBD2 agrees at 10 bases. The V gene's germline CDR1 is SGHNT and CDR2 YYREEE (reference sequence). The junction had 12 bases not matched to a gene; V was cut back by 4 bases and J by 6 bases. CDR3 size: 16 residues. The CDR3 reads CASSQSGTSEAKTQYF. For the CDR3, the DNA is TGTGCCAGCAGCCAATCCGGGACTAGCGAAGCGAAGACCCAGTACTTC. Combining the CDR3 with reference TRBV5-4 and TRBJ2-5 gives the whole variable domain ETGVTQSPTHLIKTRGQQVTLRCSSQSGHNTVSWYQQALGQGPQFIFQYYREEENGRGNFPPRFSGLQFPNYSSELNVNALELDDSALYLCASSQSGTSEAKTQYFGPGTRLLVL.

The chain links TRBV9 to TRBJ1-4; 10 nucleotides agree with TRBD1. V was pared by 0 bases and J by 6 bases, with 5 bases of the junction left unmatched. Germline CDR1 and CDR2: SGDLS and YYNGEE. The CDR3 consists of 16 residues. CDR3 nucleotides: TGTGCCAGCAGCGTAGCATCTGGGACAGGGGATGAAAAACTGTTTTTT. This sequence encodes CASSVASGTGDEKLFF.

This sequence joins TRBV28 and TRBJ2-7; D is possibly TRBD1 (6 bases). Trimming took 6 bases from V and 0 from J, leaving 9 bases between them. In germline, CDR1 is MDHEN, CDR2 SYDVKM. This CDR3 region has 13 residues. CDR3 region: CASRDSRSYEQYF. CDR3 sequence (DNA): TGTGCCAGCAGGGACAGCCGCTCCTACGAGCAGTACTTC.

The J gene is TRBJ2-3, the V gene TRBV9; 11 nucleotides line up with TRBD2. V dropped 7 bases and J dropped 5; count of bases not matched to a gene: 12. Per germline, CDR1 SGDLS and CDR2 YYNGEE. The CDR3 length is 16 residues. The CDR3 region is CASLPSSGRVRDTQYF. The CDR3 region has the DNA TGTGCCAGCCTACCGAGTAGCGGGAGGGTAAGAGATACGCAGTATTTT.

This clone occurred once. A far more abundant clone sits one base away, making this likely a read error. The V gene is TRBV29-1, the J gene TRBJ2-7, with TRBD2 identical over 7 bases. The V and J ends lost 6 bases and 3 bases, in that order; junction bases with no gene match: 5. The CDR3 contains 12 residues. Germline values: CDR1 SQVTM, CDR2 ANQGSEA. CDR3 region: CSVYAGDYEQYF. CDR3 nucleotide sequence: TGCAGCGTCTACGCGGGGGACTACGAGCAGTACTTC.

The chain uses TRBV9 and TRBJ2-6; the D gene is possibly TRBD1 (5 bases). The CDR3 is 15 amino acids. The germline gives CDR1 SGDLS, CDR2 YYNGEE. The V gene lost 0 bases and the J gene lost 2 bases, with 6 bases spanning the gap. This CDR3 is CASSVGQTGANVLTF. The CDR3 DNA follows: TGTGCCAGCAGCGTAGGACAGACTGGGGCCAACGTCCTGACTTTC.

The J gene is TRBJ2-3, the V gene TRBV7-6; a possible D gene is TRBD2 (6 bases). Trimming stripped 5 bases from V and 4 bases from J, with 10 bases between. CDR1 and CDR2 from the germline V gene are SGHVS and FNYEAQ. This CDR3 is built from 13 residues. CDR3 nucleotide sequence: TGTGCCAGCAGCCCCCAGCGGGCAGATACGCAGTATTTT. This translates into CASSPQRADTQYF.

This clone was counted only a few times. The V call is TRBV7-9, the J call TRBJ2-7; no firm D call. Trimming cost V 1 base and J 6 bases, with 7 bases left between them. Per germline, CDR1 SEHNR and CDR2 FQNEAQ (reference sequence). The length of the CDR3 is 12 residues. The CDR3 DNA reads TGTGCCAGCAGCTTAGAAGTTAGCGAGCAGTACTTC. Its protein product is CASSLEVSEQYF.

On this clone: A far larger clone is a single base away, which makes a read error likely. V and J are TRBV30 and TRBJ2-2; tentative D call: TRBD2 (5 bases). The CDR3 loop spans 14 amino acids. Germline CDR1 and CDR2: GTSNPN and SVGIG (reference sequence). CDR3 bases: TGTGCCTGGAGTCGGGTAGGGTTGTACGGGGAGCTGTCTTTT. Protein sequence: CAWSRVGLYGELSF.

CDR3 protein: CASSPRGDRVGNNQPQHF. CDR3 DNA sequence: TGTGCCAGCAGTCCCCGGGGGGACAGGGTTGGTAACAATCAGCCCCAGCATTTT. J is TRBJ1-5 and V is TRBV2, with TRBD1 identical over 9 bases. This CDR3 is built from 18 residues. Germline V lookup: CDR1 SNHLY, CDR2 FYNNEI. Germline trimming cut 5 bases from V and 3 bases from J; bases unmatched to any gene: 14.

This clone was recorded once. The V call is TRBV15, the J call TRBJ1-2; D is unclear. The CDR3 consists of 14 residues. The ends were cut back, 0 bases at V and 0 bases at J, with 5 bases in the middle. CDR1 LNHNV and CDR2 YYDKDF come from the germline V gene (reference sequence). In nucleotides, the CDR3 is TGTGCCACCAGCAGAGATGGGACTAACTATGGCTACACCTTC. It is translated as CATSRDGTNYGYTF.

Only a few counts were recorded for this clone. The J gene is TRBJ2-7, the V gene TRBV7-3; 7 bases are a match to TRBD2. Looked up from germline, CDR1 is SGHTA and CDR2 is FQGTGA. This CDR3 is built from 15 residues. J lost 5 bases, V lost 6 bases, and 13 bases had no gene match. CDR3 sequence: CASSLTGGGLHEQYF. In DNA form, the CDR3 reads TGTGCCAGCAGTCTCACGGGAGGCGGACTCCACGAGCAGTACTTC.

This clone appeared a few times. This chain joins TRBV19 and TRBJ2-1; a weak D match, TRBD2 (5 bases). V gave up 3 bases and J gave up 6 bases, with 9 bases separating them. The CDR3 covers 13 residues. The germline V gene encodes CDR1 LNHDA and CDR2 SQIVND (reference sequence). CDR3 protein: CASSIGLLNEQFF. The DNA for the CDR3 is TGTGCCAGTAGTATCGGACTTCTCAATGAGCAGTTCTTC.

The genes are TRBV10-3 and TRBJ2-2; D unresolved. The CDR3 length is 13 residues. Trimming took 0 bases from V and 8 from J, leaving 7 bases between them. In germline, CDR1 is ENHRY, CDR2 SYGVKD. The CDR3 nucleotides are TGTGCCATCAGTGAGTCGAGGCCGGGGGAGCTGTTTTTT. It codes for CAISESRPGELFF.

The rearrangement joins TRBV25-1 to TRBJ2-3; 7 positions agree with TRBD2. This CDR3 spans 16 amino acids. The V gene's germline CDR1 is MGHDK and CDR2 SYGVNS. The V and J ends lost 4 bases and 0 bases, in that order; junction bases with no gene match: 7. The CDR3 spells CASSGGTSVSTDTQYF. CDR3 coding DNA: TGTGCCAGCAGTGGGGGCACTAGCGTTAGCACAGATACGCAGTATTTT.

This CDR3 reads CASRLTSVHTNEQFF. In DNA form, the CDR3 reads TGTGCCAGCAGACTGACTAGCGTCCACACCAATGAGCAGTTCTTC. The chain links TRBV6-1 to TRBJ2-1, with 8 positions matching TRBD2. Germline V gene sequence: CDR1 MNHNS, CDR2 SASEGT. The CDR3 is made up of 15 amino acids. Trimming removed 6 bases from V and 6 bases from J; junction bases left unmatched: 10.

The chain employs TRBV27 and TRBJ2-1; no firm D call. Germline CDR1 is MNHEY and CDR2 is SMNVEV (reference sequence). The CDR3 length is 14 residues. Deletions cut 2 bases from V and 7 bases from J, with 12 bases between. The CDR3 loop reads CASSLHRQSNEQFF. In DNA form, the CDR3 reads TGTGCCAGCAGTTTACACCGACAATCGAATGAGCAGTTCTTC.

This chain joins TRBV5-1 and TRBJ2-2; D unresolved. The CDR3 is 14 amino acids. Germline V gene lookup returns CDR1 SGHRS and CDR2 YFSETQ. Trimming removed 4 bases at V and 3 bases at J, with 10 bases between. The CDR3 protein is CASSKLEYTGELFF. For the CDR3, the DNA is TGCGCCAGCAGCAAACTCGAGTACACCGGGGAGCTGTTTTTT.

The chain has TRBV11-2 and TRBJ2-7; D gene ambiguous. This CDR3 has 12 amino acids. Trimming took 5 bases from V and 3 from J, leaving 8 bases between them. CDR1 SGHAT and CDR2 FQNNGV come from the germline V gene. This CDR3 is CASSLQYYEQYF. CDR3 in DNA: TGTGCCAGCAGCCTACAGTACTACGAGCAGTACTTC.

The rearrangement links TRBV29-1 to TRBJ2-2, with TRBD1 matching 8 bases. The germline V gene encodes CDR1 SQVTM and CDR2 ANQGSEA. The CDR3 is made up of 13 amino acids. V lost 6 bases and J lost 7; bases outside the gene matches: 7. This CDR3 reads CSVRTGNDGELFF. CDR3 DNA: TGCAGCGTGAGGACAGGGAACGACGGGGAGCTGTTTTTT.

The chain is built from TRBV7-3 and TRBJ1-1; D is ambiguous. The V gene lost 2 bases and the J gene lost 11 bases, with 15 bases spanning the gap. This CDR3 spans 13 amino acids. CDR1 SGHTA and CDR2 FQGTGA come from the germline V gene. The CDR3 loop reads CASSLGGQWWAFF. CDR3 nucleotide sequence: TGTGCCAGCAGCTTAGGAGGGCAGTGGTGGGCTTTCTTT.

This chain links TRBV7-9 with TRBJ2-1, with 11 nucleotides matching TRBD2. V trimming: 5 bases; J trimming: 4 bases; junction bases outside the gene matches: 7. The CDR3 has 16 residues. Germline V gives CDR1 SEHNR, CDR2 FQNEAQ (reference sequence). The CDR3, as DNA: TGTGCCAGCAGCACCGGGACTAGCGGACGATACAATGAGCAGTTCTTC. Its translation is CASSTGTSGRYNEQFF.

The chain joins TRBV4-3 to TRBJ2-5; 7 bases map to TRBD2. V lost 3 bases, J lost 4 bases, and 8 bases stayed unmatched. The CDR3 is 15 amino acids. CDR1 and CDR2 (germline): LGHNA, YSLEER. In nucleotides, the CDR3 is TGCGCCAGCAGCCATGCTAGCGGTCAGGCAGAGACCCAGTACTTC. It yields the protein CASSHASGQAETQYF.

The chain recombines TRBV28 with TRBJ2-7; D gene uncertain. The CDR3 is 12 amino acids. Trimming took 3 bases from V and 5 from J, leaving 8 bases between them. In germline, CDR1 is MDHEN, CDR2 SYDVKM. The CDR3 DNA follows: TGTGCCAGCAGTTTTGGTGTTGACGAGCAGTACTTC. It codes for CASSFGVDEQYF.

The chain links TRBV18 to TRBJ1-4, with TRBD1 matching 7 bases. Per germline, CDR1 KGHSH and CDR2 LQKENI. This CDR3 region has 15 residues. V lost 2 bases, J lost 3 bases, and 3 bases stayed unmatched. The CDR3 region has the DNA TGTGCCAGCTCACCAGACAGGGAGGCTAATGAAAAACTGTTTTTT. Its protein is CASSPDREANEKLFF.

The chain recombines TRBV7-9 with TRBJ2-1; TRBD2 matches 11 bases. The CDR3 is 16 amino acids. Germline CDR1 reads SEHNR; CDR2 reads FQNEAQ (reference sequence). V was pared by 5 bases and J by 4 bases, with 7 bases of the junction left unmatched. The CDR3 spells CASSLTSGGHYNEQFF. The CDR3 nucleotides are TGTGCCAGCAGCCTAACTAGCGGGGGCCATTACAATGAGCAGTTCTTC.

The chain recombines TRBV19 with TRBJ1-2; D might be TRBD1 (5 bases). The CDR3 has 12 residues. Germline V lookup: CDR1 LNHDA, CDR2 SQIVND (reference sequence). V gave up 10 bases and J gave up 2 bases, with 11 bases separating them. The CDR3: CATGTANYGYTF. DNA for the CDR3: TGTGCCACCGGGACGGCGAACTATGGCTACACCTTC.